Listed below are T cell receptor beta chains from one sample, sequenced in a study of cytomegalovirus exposure and HLA in healthy donors. TCRdb's copy holds only in-frame clones and misses some; the assay was immunoSEQ multiplex PCR. The sample has about 200,000 clones; around 77% are singletons. The specimen sequenced was PBMCs. Source of these receptors: a woman aged 30 to 39 in good health and CMV-seronegative. Both conserved end residues are part of each CDR3. A D gene is named only where the DNA matches it firmly. Rows may omit the clone size; those that give it use once, few, many or a size class.

abundance,v_gene,d_gene,j_gene,len,CDR3nt,CDR3aa
-,TRBV28,-,TRBJ2-3,13,TGTGCCAGCAGTTTTGGTGCGACAGATACGCAGTATTTT,CASSFGATDTQYF
-,TRBV2,-,TRBJ1-1,15,TGTGCCAGCATTGGATCGGGCAGGGCGAACACTGAAGCTTTCTTT,CASIGSGRANTEAFF
-,TRBV9,-,TRBJ2-3,15,TGTGCCAGCAGCAAGGACTGGGGTAGCACAGATACGCAGTATTTT,CASSKDWGSTDTQYF
-,TRBV2,TRBD1,TRBJ1-5,14,TGTGCCAGCAGGACAGGGGCGGGCAATCAGCCCCAGCATTTT,CASRTGAGNQPQHF
-,TRBV11-1,-,TRBJ2-3,15,TGTGCCAGCAGCTTATCCATCCTAAGTGAGAATACGCAGTATTTT,CASSLSILSENTQYF
-,TRBV10-3,TRBD2,TRBJ2-5,16,TGTGCCATCAGTGAGGAGACTAGCGCGGGTTGGGAGACCCAGTACTTC,CAISEETSAGWETQYF
-,TRBV27,-,TRBJ1-2,13,TGTGCCAGCAGTTTTTCCGGCGGTAATGGCTACCCCTTC,CASSFSGGNGYPF
-,TRBV6-4,-,TRBJ2-2,14,TGTGCCAGCAGTGACTCACGGGAAACCGGGGAGCTGTTTTTT,CASSDSRETGELFF
-,TRBV7-9,-,TRBJ2-2,12,TGTGCCAGCAGCTTAGTGGCCCAGGAGCTGTTTTTT,CASSLVAQELFF
-,TRBV5-1,-,TRBJ1-3,13,TGCGCCAGCAGCTTAAACAGGGGAAACACCATATATTTT,CASSLNRGNTIYF
-,TRBV4-3,-,TRBJ2-3,14,TGCGCCAGCAGCCCCCTGGGAGTGGAAGATACGCAGTATTTT,CASSPLGVEDTQYF
-,TRBV7-9,TRBD1,TRBJ1-2,14,TGTGCCAGCAGCTTGTCAGGGGGGCCCTATGGCTACACCTTC,CASSLSGGPYGYTF
-,TRBV18,TRBD1,TRBJ2-2,15,TGTGCCAGCTCACCCGGGACAGCACGATCCGGGGAGCTGTTTTTT,CASSPGTARSGELFF
many,TRBV5-1,-,TRBJ2-1,14,TGCGCCAGCAGCTTGGTCGGGGGTGGCAATGAGCAGTTCTTC,CASSLVGGGNEQFF
-,TRBV30,-,TRBJ1-2,13,TGTGCCTGGAGTGTCAACAGTTTCGGTGGCTACACCTTC,CAWSVNSFGGYTF
-,TRBV18,TRBD2,TRBJ2-3,17,TGTGCCAGCTCACCACCGTGGACTAGCGGGGGTACAGATACGCAGTATTTT,CASSPPWTSGGTDTQYF
-,TRBV9,-,TRBJ2-3,17,TGTGCCAGCAGCGTAGTTGGGGGGGGCGGGGTCACAGATACGCAGTATTTT,CASSVVGGGGVTDTQYF
-,TRBV7-8,-,TRBJ2-2,18,TGTGCCAGCAGCTTAGTAGGGGATGGCAGGGGAGGGACCGGGGAGCTGTTTTTT,CASSLVGDGRGGTGELFF
-,TRBV28,-,TRBJ2-1,14,TGTGCCAGCAGTTTATTTAGTGGGGCCAATGAGCAGTTCTTC,CASSLFSGANEQFF
-,TRBV4-2,TRBD2,TRBJ2-5,17,TGTGCCAGCAGCCAAGACGTACTAGCGGAGGGGGGCGAGACCCAGTACTTC,CASSQDVLAEGGETQYF
-,TRBV5-4,-,TRBJ2-3,14,TGTGCCAGCAGCTTGGGACTACCCACAGATACGCAGTATTTT,CASSLGLPTDTQYF
-,TRBV19,TRBD1,TRBJ1-2,14,TGTGCCAGTAGTGACATCGGGACAGGGGAAGGCTACACCTTC,CASSDIGTGEGYTF
once,TRBV5-1,-,TRBJ2-7,14,TGCGCCAGCAGCCCAGGGTACCTCTCCTACGAGCAGTACTTC,CASSPGYLSYEQYF
-,TRBV27,TRBD2,TRBJ2-1,14,TGTGCCAGCAGTAGCGGGAGTACCTACAATGAGCAGTTCTTC,CASSSGSTYNEQFF
-,TRBV5-1,-,TRBJ2-5,13,TGCGCCAGCAGCCGGGCGGCAGGGGAGACCCAGTACTTC,CASSRAAGETQYF
-,TRBV7-2,-,TRBJ2-1,13,TGTGCCAGCAGCCTAACGGCCTACAATGAGCAGTTCTTC,CASSLTAYNEQFF
-,TRBV7-3,TRBD2,TRBJ2-2,14,TGTGCCAGCAGCCCGGGGGGGGTCACCGGGGAGCTGTTTTTT,CASSPGGVTGELFF
-,TRBV3-1/TRBV3-2,-,TRBJ1-1,8,TGTGCCAGCAGCCAAGTAATCTTT,CASSQVIF
-,TRBV6-5,TRBD2,TRBJ2-7,16,TGTGCCAGCAGTTACTGGGGCGGGAGGGCGCTCTACGAGCAGTACTTC,CASSYWGGRALYEQYF
-,TRBV7-9,-,TRBJ2-3,16,TGTGCCAGCAGCCCGGTACGAGGGGGAGGGCCGGATACGCAGTATTTT,CASSPVRGGGPDTQYF
-,TRBV6-6,TRBD1,TRBJ1-5,16,TGTGCCAGCAGTTTCAGGACAGGGGGAAAAAATCAGCCCCAGCATTTT,CASSFRTGGKNQPQHF
once,TRBV5-1,-,TRBJ2-1,16,TGCGCCAGCAGCTTGGCCGCGACAGCTCTCTACAATGAGCAGTTCTTC,CASSLAATALYNEQFF
-,TRBV4-1,-,TRBJ1-5,15,TGCGCCAGCAGCCGGGAGGGTAATCCCGATCAGCCCCAGCATTTT,CASSREGNPDQPQHF
-,TRBV5-5,-,TRBJ1-1,11,TGTGCCAGCAGCTTGTGGGAGGAAGCTTTCTTT,CASSLWEEAFF
-,TRBV6-6,-,TRBJ1-2,14,TGTGCCAGCAGTTACGACGGAGGAAACTATGGCTACACCTTC,CASSYDGGNYGYTF
few,TRBV2,-,TRBJ1-2,14,TGTGCCAGCAGTCAAACCTCCGACAGTTATGGCTACACCTTC,CASSQTSDSYGYTF
-,TRBV2,TRBD2,TRBJ2-1,15,TGTGCCAGCAGTGTCGGACTAGCGGGGGTCGGTGAGCAGTTCTTC,CASSVGLAGVGEQFF
-,TRBV2,-,TRBJ1-6,15,TGTGCCAGCAGCAAATTGAGGGCCGGGGGATCACCCCTCCACTTT,CASSKLRAGGSPLHF
-,TRBV7-6,TRBD2,TRBJ2-3,15,TGTGCCAGCAGCCGACTAGCGGGACCTCGGGATACGCAGTATTTT,CASSRLAGPRDTQYF
-,TRBV15,-,TRBJ2-7,14,TGTGCCACCAGCAGAGTGGCGGACACCTACGAGCAGTACTTC,CATSRVADTYEQYF
-,TRBV10-3,TRBD1,TRBJ2-7,14,TGTGCCATCAGTGTTTGGCAGGGGGCAGGGGAGCAGTACTTC,CAISVWQGAGEQYF
-,TRBV7-9,TRBD2,TRBJ2-2,15,TGTTCCAGCAGCAGGACTAGCGGAAACACCGGGGAGCTGTTTTTT,CSSSRTSGNTGELFF
-,TRBV30,TRBD1,TRBJ1-2,15,TGTGCCTGGAGTGTAGGGACAGTTGGGAGCTATGGCTACACCTTC,CAWSVGTVGSYGYTF
-,TRBV7-3,TRBD1,TRBJ2-7,15,TGTGCCAGCAGCTTAACTGGGACAGGGCTCTACGAGCAGTACTTC,CASSLTGTGLYEQYF
-,TRBV5-4,-,TRBJ2-6,15,TGTGCCAGCAGCTTCCAGGGCCAAACGACCAACGTCCTGACTTTC,CASSFQGQTTNVLTF
few,TRBV5-1,TRBD1,TRBJ2-5,17,TGCGCCAGCAGCTGGACGGGGACAGGGGGTGCCCAAGAGACCCAGTACTTC,CASSWTGTGGAQETQYF